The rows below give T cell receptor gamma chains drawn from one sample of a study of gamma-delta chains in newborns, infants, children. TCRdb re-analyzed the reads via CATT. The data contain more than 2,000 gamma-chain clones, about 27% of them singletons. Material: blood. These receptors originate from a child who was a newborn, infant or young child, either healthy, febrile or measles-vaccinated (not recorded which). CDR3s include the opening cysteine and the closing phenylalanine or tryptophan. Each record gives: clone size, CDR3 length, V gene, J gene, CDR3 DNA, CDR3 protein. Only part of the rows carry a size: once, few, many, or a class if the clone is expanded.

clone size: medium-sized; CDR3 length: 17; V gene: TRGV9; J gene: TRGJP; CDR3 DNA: TGTGCCTTGTGGGAGGTGCCGCAAGAGTTGGGCAAAAAAATCAAGGTATTT; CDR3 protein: CALWEVPQELGKKIKVF
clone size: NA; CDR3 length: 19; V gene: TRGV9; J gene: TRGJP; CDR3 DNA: TGTGCCTTGTGGGAGCTACCTATGGAGAAAGAGTTGGGCAAAAAAATCAAGGTATTT; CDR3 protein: CALWELPMEKELGKKIKVF
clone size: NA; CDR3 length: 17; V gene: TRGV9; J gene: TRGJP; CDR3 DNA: TGTGCCTTGTGGGAGTTGCAGTCCGAGTTGGGCAAAAAAATCAAGGTATTT; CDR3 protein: CALWELQSELGKKIKVF
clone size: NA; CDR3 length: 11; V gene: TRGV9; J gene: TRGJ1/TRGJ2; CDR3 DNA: TGTGCCTTGTGGGTTTATTATAAGAAACTCTTT; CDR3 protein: CALWVYYKKLF
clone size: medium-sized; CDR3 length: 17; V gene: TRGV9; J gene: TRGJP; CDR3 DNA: TGTGCCTTGTGGGAGGGCACCCAAGAGTTGGGCAAAAAAATCAAGGTATTT; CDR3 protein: CALWEGTQELGKKIKVF
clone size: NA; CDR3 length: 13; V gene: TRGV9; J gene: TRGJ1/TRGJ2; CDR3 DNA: TGTGCCTTGTGGGAGGTCTCTCTGGGTAAGAAACTCTTT; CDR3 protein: CALWEVSLGKKLF
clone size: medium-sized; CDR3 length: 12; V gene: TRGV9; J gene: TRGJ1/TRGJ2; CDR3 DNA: TGTGCCTTGTGGGAGGTCAAGTATAAGAAACTCTTT; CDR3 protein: CALWEVKYKKLF
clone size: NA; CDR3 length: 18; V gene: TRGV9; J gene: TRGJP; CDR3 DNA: TGTGCCTTGTGGGAGGTGCATTATATGGGGTTGGGCAAAAAAATCAAGGTATTT; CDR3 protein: CALWEVHYMGLGKKIKVF
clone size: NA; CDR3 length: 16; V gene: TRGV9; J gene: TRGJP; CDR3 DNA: TGTGCCTTGTGGGAGGTTAAAGAGTTGGGCAAAAAACTCAAGGTATTT; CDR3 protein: CALWEVKELGKKLKVF
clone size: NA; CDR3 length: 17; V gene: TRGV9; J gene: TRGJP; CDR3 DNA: TGTGCCTTGTGGGAGGTGGACCAAGAGTTAGGCAAAAAAATCAAGGTATTT; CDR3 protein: CALWEVDQELGKKIKVF
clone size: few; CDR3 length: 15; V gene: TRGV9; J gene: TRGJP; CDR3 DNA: TGTGCCTTGTGGTCAAGGGAGTTGGGCAAAAAAATCAAGGTATTT; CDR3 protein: CALWSRELGKKIKVF
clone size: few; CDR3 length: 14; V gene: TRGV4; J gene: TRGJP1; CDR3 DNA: TGTGCCACCTGGGATGGGCCCACTGGTTGGTTCAAGATATTT; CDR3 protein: CATWDGPTGWFKIF
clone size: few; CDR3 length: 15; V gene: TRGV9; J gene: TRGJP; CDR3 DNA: TGTGCCTTGTGGAGGGGGGAGTTGGGCAAAAAAATCAAGGTATTT; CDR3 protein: CALWRGELGKKIKVF
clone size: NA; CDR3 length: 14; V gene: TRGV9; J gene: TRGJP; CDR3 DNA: TGTGCCTTGTGGGTGAAGTTGAGCAAAAAAATCAAGGTATTT; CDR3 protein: CALWVKLSKKIKVF
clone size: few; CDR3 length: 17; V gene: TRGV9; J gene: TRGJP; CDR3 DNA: TGTGCCTTGTGGGAGGCGCCAAAAGAGTTGGGCAAAAAAATCAAGGTATTT; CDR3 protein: CALWEAPKELGKKIKVF
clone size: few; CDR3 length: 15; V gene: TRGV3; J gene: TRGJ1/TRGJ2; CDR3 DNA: TGTGCCACCTGGGACAGGCCCCGACCTTATTATAAGAAACTCTTT; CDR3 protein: CATWDRPRPYYKKLF
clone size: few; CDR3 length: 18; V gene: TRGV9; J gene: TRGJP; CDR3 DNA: TGTGCCTTGTGGGAGGTGCAGGCCCTAGAGTTGGGCAAAAAAATCAAGGTATTT; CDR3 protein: CALWEVQALELGKKIKVF
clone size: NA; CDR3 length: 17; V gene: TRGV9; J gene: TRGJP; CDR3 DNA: TGTGCCTTGTGGGAGGTAGGAGATGAGCTGGGCAAAAAAATCAAGGTATTT; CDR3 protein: CALWEVGDELGKKIKVF
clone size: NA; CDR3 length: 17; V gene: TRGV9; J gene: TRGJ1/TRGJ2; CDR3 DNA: TGTGCCCTGTGGGAGGTTTGGGCCCCATCTTATTATTATAAGAAACTCTTT; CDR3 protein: CALWEVWAPSYYYKKLF
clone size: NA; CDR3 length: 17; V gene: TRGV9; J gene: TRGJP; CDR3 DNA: TGTGCCTTGTGGGAGGACTCACAAGAGTTGGGCAAAAAAATCAAGGTATTT; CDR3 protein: CALWEDSQELGKKIKVF
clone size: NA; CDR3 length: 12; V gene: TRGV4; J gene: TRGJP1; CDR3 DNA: TGTGCCACCTGGCACACTGGTTGGTTCAAGATATTT; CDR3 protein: CATWHTGWFKIF
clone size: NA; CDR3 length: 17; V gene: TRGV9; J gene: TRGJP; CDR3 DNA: TGTGCCTTGTGGGAGTTCCGGCAAGAGTTGGGCAAAAAAATCAAGGTATTT; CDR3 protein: CALWEFRQELGKKIKVF
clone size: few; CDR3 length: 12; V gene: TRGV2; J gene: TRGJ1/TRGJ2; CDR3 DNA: TGTGCCACCTGGGACTCGAGATATAAGAAACTCTTT; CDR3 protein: CATWDSRYKKLF
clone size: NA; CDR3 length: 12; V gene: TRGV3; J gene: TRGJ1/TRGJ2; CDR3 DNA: TGTGCCACCTGGGACAGGCTAGGAGGGGGGCTCTTT; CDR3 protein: CATWDRLGGGLF
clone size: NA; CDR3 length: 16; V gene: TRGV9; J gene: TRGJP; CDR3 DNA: TGTGCCTTGTGGGAGGTACTAAAGTTGGGCAAAAAAATCAAGGTATTT; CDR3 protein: CALWEVLKLGKKIKVF
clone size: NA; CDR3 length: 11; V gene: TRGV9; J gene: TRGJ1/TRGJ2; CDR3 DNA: TGTGCCTTGTGGGAGAGTCGCAAGAAACTCTTT; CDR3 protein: CALWESRKKLF
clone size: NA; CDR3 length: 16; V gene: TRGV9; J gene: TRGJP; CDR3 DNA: TGTGCCTTGTGGGAGGTGCAGAGGATGGGCAAAAAAATCAAGGTATTT; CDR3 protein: CALWEVQRMGKKIKVF
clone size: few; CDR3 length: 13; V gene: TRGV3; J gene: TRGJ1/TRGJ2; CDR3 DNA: TGTGCCACCTGGGACAGGCGCTATTATAAGAAACTCTTT; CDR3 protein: CATWDRRYYKKLF
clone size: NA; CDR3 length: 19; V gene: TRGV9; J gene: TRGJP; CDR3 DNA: TGTGCCTTGTGGGAGGTGCAGAAGAAAGTGGCGTTGGGCAAAAAAATCAAGGTATTT; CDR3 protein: CALWEVQKKVALGKKIKVF
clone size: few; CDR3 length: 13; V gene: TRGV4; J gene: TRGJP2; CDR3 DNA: TGTGCCACCTGGGAACGCAGTGATTGGATCAAGACGTTT; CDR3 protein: CATWERSDWIKTF
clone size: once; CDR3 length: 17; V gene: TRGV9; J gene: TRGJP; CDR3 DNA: TGTGCCTTGTGGGAGGGAGTACTGGGGTTGGGCAAAAAAATCGAGGTATTT; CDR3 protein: CALWEGVLGLGKKIEVF
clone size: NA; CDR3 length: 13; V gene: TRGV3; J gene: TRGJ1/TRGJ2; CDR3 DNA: TGTGCCACCTGGGACACACATTATTATAAGAAACTCTTT; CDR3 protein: CATWDTHYYKKLF
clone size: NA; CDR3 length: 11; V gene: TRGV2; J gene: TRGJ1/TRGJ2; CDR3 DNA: TGTGCCACCTGGGACGGGTTGAAGAAACTCTTT; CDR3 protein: CATWDGLKKLF
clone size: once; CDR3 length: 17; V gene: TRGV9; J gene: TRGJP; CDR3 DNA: TGTGCCTTGTGGGAGAGCCAGCAAGAGTTGGGCAAAAAAATCAAGGTATTT; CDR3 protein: CALWESQQELGKKIKVF
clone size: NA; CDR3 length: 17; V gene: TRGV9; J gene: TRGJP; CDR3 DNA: TGTGCCTTGTGGGAGGGGCCTCGGGAGTTGGGCAAAAAAATCAAGGTATTT; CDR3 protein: CALWEGPRELGKKIKVF
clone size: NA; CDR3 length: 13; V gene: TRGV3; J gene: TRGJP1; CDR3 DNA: TGTGCCACCTGGTTCGGCACTGGTTGGTTCAAGATATTT; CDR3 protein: CATWFGTGWFKIF
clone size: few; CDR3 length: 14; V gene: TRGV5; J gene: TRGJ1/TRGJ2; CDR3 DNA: TGTGCCACCTGGGACAGGGGGGGAGATTATAAGAAACTCTTT; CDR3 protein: CATWDRGGDYKKLF
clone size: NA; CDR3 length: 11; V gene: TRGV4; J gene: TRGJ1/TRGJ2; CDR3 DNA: TGTGCCACCTGGGGTTATTATAAGAAACTCTTT; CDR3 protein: CATWGYYKKLF
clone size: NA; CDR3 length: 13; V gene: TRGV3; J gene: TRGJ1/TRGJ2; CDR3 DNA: TGTGCCACCTGGGACCAGCGTGGAAATAAGAAACTCTTC; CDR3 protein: CATWDQRGNKKLF
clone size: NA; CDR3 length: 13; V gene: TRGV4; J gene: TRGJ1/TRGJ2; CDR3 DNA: TGTGCCACCTGGGATGGTACCGGTTATAAGAAACTCTTT; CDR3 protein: CATWDGTGYKKLF
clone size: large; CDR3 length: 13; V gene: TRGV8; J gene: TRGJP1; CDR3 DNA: TGTGCCACCTGGGATACCACTGGTTGGTTCAAGATATTT; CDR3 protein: CATWDTTGWFKIF
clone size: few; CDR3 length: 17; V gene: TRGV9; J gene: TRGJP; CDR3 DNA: TGTGCCTTGTGGGAGGTCGCTCAAGAGTTGGGCAAAAAAATCAAGGTATTT; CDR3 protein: CALWEVAQELGKKIKVF
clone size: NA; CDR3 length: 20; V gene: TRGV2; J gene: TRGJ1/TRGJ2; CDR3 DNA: TGTGCCACCTGGGACGGGCCCTTAGTGGTTCCCAATCTTAATTATTATAAGAAACTCTTT; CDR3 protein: CATWDGPLVVPNLNYYKKLF
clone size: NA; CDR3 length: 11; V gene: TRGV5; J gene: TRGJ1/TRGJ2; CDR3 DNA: TGTGCCACCTGGGACACTTATAAGAAACTCTTT; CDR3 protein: CATWDTYKKLF
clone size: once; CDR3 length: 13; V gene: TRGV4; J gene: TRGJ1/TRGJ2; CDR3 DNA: TGTGCCACCTGGGACGGGATTTATTATAAGAAACTCTTT; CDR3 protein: CATWDGIYYKKLF
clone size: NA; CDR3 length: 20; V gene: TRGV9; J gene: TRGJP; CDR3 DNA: TGTGCCTTGTGGGAGGTGGAGAATGCAAGGCAAGTGTTGGGCAAAAAAATCAAGGTATTT; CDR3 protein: CALWEVENARQVLGKKIKVF
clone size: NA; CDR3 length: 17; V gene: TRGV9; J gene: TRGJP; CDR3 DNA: TGTGCCTTGTGGGATAACCAGCAAGAGTTGGGCAAAAAAATCAAGGTATTT; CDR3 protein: CALWDNQQELGKKIKVF
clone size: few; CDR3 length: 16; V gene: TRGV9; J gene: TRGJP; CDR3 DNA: TGTGCCCTGTGGGAGGTTAGAGAGTTGGGCAAAAAAATCAAGGTATTT; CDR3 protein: CALWEVRELGKKIKVF
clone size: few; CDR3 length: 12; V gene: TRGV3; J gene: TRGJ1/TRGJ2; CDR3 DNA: TGTGCCACCTGGGACTTTCGACATAAGAAACTCTTT; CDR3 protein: CATWDFRHKKLF
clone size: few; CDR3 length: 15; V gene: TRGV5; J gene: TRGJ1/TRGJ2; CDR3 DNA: TGTGCCACCTGGGACAGGCCGGGAGGTTATTATAAGAAACTCTTT; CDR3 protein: CATWDRPGGYYKKLF
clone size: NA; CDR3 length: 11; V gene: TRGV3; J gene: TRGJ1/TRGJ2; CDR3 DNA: TGTGCCACCTGGGAAGGTTATAAGAAACTCTTT; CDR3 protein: CATWEGYKKLF
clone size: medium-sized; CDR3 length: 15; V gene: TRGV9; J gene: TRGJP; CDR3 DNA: TGTGCCTTGTGGGAGGTGCGGGTGGGCAAAAAAATCAAGGTATTT; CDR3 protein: CALWEVRVGKKIKVF